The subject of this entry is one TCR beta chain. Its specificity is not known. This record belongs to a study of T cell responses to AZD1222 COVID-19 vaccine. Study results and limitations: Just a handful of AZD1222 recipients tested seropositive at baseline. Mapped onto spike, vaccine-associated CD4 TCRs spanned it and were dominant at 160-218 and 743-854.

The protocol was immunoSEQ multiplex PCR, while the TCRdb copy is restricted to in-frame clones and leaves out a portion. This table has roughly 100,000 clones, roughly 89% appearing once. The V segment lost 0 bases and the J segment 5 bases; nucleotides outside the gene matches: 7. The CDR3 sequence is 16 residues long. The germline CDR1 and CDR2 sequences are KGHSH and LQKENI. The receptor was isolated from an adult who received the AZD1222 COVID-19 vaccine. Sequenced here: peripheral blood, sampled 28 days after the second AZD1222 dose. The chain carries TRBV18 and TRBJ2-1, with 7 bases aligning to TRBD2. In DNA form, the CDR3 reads TGTGCCAGCTCACCACCGGCTAGCGGAGATCACAATGAGCAGTTCTTC. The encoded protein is CASSPPASGDHNEQFF.